These 14 T cell receptor beta chains were all obtained from the same sample, sequenced in a study of long-term antiretroviral therapy in people with HIV (dated by TCRdb to about 2022). The immunoSEQ hsTCRB v3.0 assay was used at survey level resolution for TRB variable region sequencing. Entries here come from immuneACCESS through TCRdb and include only in-frame sequences with V and J called. Some clones fail to appear in such tables; in the studies checked, an unresolved V gene covers under half of the shortfall, and the cause of the remainder is unknown. The sample table records around 29,000 clones; 87% of these occur just once. Together, the top ten hold under 15% of the sample. Sequencing used unsorted PBMCs, obtained 1.1 years after starting antiretroviral therapy. All receptors come from a young man with HIV.

This chain joins TRBV6-6 and TRBJ2-2, with D tentatively TRBD1 (5 bases). This CDR3 is 16 amino acids long. CDR1 is MNHNY and CDR2 is SVGAGI in the germline V gene (reference sequence). V dropped 0 bases and J dropped 6 bases, with 14 bases sitting between them. CDR3 coding DNA: TGTGCCAGCAGTTACTCGAACCCCTCAGGGTCCGGGGAGCTGTTTTTT. It specifies CASSYSNPSGSGELFF.

The chain uses TRBV7-9 and TRBJ2-2; 10 nucleotides match TRBD2. Germline CDR1 SEHNR, CDR2 FQNEAQ (reference sequence). V lost 2 bases to trimming and J lost 9 bases; unmatched junction nucleotides: 15. The CDR3 extends over 18 amino acids. The CDR3 DNA sequence: TGTGCCAGCAGCTTATATTCCCCCCTAGCGGGAGTCAGAAGGGAGCTGTTTTTT. Amino acid sequence: CASSLYSPLAGVRRELFF.

The V and J genes are TRBV2 and TRBJ2-2, with D tentatively TRBD1 or TRBD2 (5 bases each). Between the trimmed V and J ends, which lost 3 bases and 6 bases, there was a span of 8 bases. Germline V gene lookup returns CDR1 SNHLY and CDR2 FYNNEI. The CDR3 extends over 13 amino acids. CDR3 sequence reads: CASSEMGAGELFF. Here the CDR3 DNA reads TGTGCCAGCAGTGAGATGGGGGCCGGGGAGCTGTTTTTT.

The chain has TRBV2 and TRBJ2-7; no clear D. Germline CDR1 and CDR2: SNHLY and FYNNEI. The V gene lost 2 bases and the J gene lost 4 bases, with 9 bases spanning the gap. The CDR3 is 13 amino acids. The CDR3 here is CASSEYIAYEQYF. The CDR3 coding sequence is TGTGCCAGCAGTGAATACATAGCTTACGAGCAGTACTTC.

The chain is built from TRBV5-8 and TRBJ2-3, with D maybe TRBD1 (5 bases). Between the trimmed V and J ends, which lost 2 bases and 3 bases, there was a span of 16 bases. There are 16 residues in the CDR3. Germline CDR1 reads SGHTS; CDR2 reads YDEGEE. CDR3 nucleotides: TGTGCCAGCAGCTTTGGAGAGAAAGGGGCGACAGATACGCAGTATTTT. This encodes CASSFGEKGATDTQYF. Together with reference TRBV5-8 and TRBJ2-3, the CDR3 gives the full variable domain: EAGVTQSPTHLIKTRGQQATLRCSPISGHTSVYWYQQALGLGLQFLLWYDEGEERNRGNFPPRFSGRQFPNYSSELNVNALELEDSALYLCASSFGEKGATDTQYFGPGTRLTVL.

V is TRBV5-1 and J is TRBJ2-7, with 8 nucleotides matching TRBD2. This CDR3 contains 16 residues. Germline loops: CDR1 SGHRS, CDR2 YFSETQ. With 5 bases clipped from V and 3 bases from J, the junction kept 13 bases outside the gene matches. This CDR3 reads CASSRGGRNFLYEQYF. The CDR3 DNA sequence: TGCGCCAGCAGTCGGGGGGGACGGAACTTTCTCTACGAGCAGTACTTC.

This chain connects TRBV28 to TRBJ2-1, with D possibly being TRBD2 (5 bases). The germline V gene encodes CDR1 MDHEN and CDR2 SYDVKM. The CDR3 covers 12 residues. Between the trimmed V and J ends, which lost 5 bases and 9 bases, there was a span of 11 bases. CDR3 protein: CASSKLVGEQFF. The CDR3 bases are TGTGCCAGCAGTAAACTAGTGGGTGAGCAGTTCTTC.

The genes are TRBV6-1 and TRBJ2-5; 7 nucleotides match TRBD1. Germline values: CDR1 MNHNS, CDR2 SASEGT. The V and J ends lost 8 bases and 0 bases, in that order; junction bases with no gene match: 6. The CDR3 runs 14 residues. CDR3 in amino acids: CASRGQLYQETQYF. The CDR3 DNA follows: TGTGCCAGCCGGGGACAGCTGTACCAAGAGACCCAGTACTTC.

The chain joins TRBV6-5 to TRBJ2-1; 14 bases align to TRBD2. The germline gives CDR1 MNHEY, CDR2 SVGAGI. CDR3 size: 15 residues. J was trimmed by 5 bases and V by 7 bases; bases with no gene match: 4. CDR3 DNA sequence: TGTGCCAGCACTGGACTAGCGGGAGGAGACAATGAGCAGTTCTTC. Protein: CASTGLAGGDNEQFF.

The chain carries TRBV6-4 and TRBJ2-6; D is ambiguous. V was shortened by 3 bases and J by 0 bases, with 6 bases between the two germline ends. CDR3 length: 15 amino acids. Germline values: CDR1 MRHNA, CDR2 SNTAGT. CDR3: CASSEVFSGANVLTF. CDR3 in DNA: TGTGCCAGCAGTGAGGTCTTCTCTGGGGCCAACGTCCTGACTTTC.

V gene TRBV6-1 combines with J gene TRBJ1-5, with D uncertain. The CDR3 covers 15 residues. Germline lookup yields CDR1 MNHNS and CDR2 SASEGT. The V end was cut by 8 bases, the J end by 0 bases, with 14 bases between. For the CDR3, the DNA is TGTGCCAGCGGAGGGCAGAGGTATAGCAATCAGCCCCAGCATTTT. Protein sequence: CASGGQRYSNQPQHF.

The chain uses TRBV6-6 and TRBJ1-1, with 9 positions matching TRBD1. CDR1 and CDR2 from the germline V gene are MNHNY and SVGAGI (reference sequence). Unmatched junction bases numbered 11, after V lost 6 bases and J lost 3 bases. The CDR3 runs to 16 residues. The CDR3 region is CASRSWTGAQDTEAFF. As DNA, the CDR3 is TGTGCCAGCAGGTCATGGACAGGGGCCCAGGACACTGAAGCTTTCTTT.

The genes are TRBV29-1 and TRBJ1-1, with D perhaps TRBD1 (5 bases). Trimming took off 5 bases at V and 0 bases at J, with 10 bases between the two ends. The CDR3 sequence is 13 residues long. Germline CDR1 SQVTM, CDR2 ANQGSEA. DNA of the CDR3: TGCAGCGTTTACAGGAGGATGAACACTGAAGCTTTCTTT. This sequence encodes CSVYRRMNTEAFF.

The chain has TRBV29-1 and TRBJ1-2; D is possibly TRBD1 (5 bases). The CDR3 consists of 13 residues. Germline lookup yields CDR1 SQVTM and CDR2 ANQGSEA. Trimming pared 7 bases from V and 7 bases from J, leaving 19 bases between. In nucleotides, the CDR3 is TGCAGCGCAAAGATCAGGGTTTTAGGTGGCTACACCTTC. Its protein is CSAKIRVLGGYTF.